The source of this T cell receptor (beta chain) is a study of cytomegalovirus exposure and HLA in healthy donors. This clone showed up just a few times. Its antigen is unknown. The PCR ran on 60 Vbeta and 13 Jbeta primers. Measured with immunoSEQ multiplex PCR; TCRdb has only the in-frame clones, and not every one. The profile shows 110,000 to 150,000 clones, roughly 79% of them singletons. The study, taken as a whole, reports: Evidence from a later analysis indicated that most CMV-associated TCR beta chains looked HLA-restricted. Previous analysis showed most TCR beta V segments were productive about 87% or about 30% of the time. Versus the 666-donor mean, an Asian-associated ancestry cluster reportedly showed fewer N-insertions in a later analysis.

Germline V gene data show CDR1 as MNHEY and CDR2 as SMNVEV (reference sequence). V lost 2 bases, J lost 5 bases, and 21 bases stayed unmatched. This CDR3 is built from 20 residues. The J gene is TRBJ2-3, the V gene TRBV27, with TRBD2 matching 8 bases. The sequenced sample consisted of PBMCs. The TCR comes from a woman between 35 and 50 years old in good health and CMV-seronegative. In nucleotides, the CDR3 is TGTGCCAGCAGTTTAAGGATGGGTTTGGGGAGCGGGAGCATTAGAGATACGCAGTATTTT. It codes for CASSLRMGLGSGSIRDTQYF.